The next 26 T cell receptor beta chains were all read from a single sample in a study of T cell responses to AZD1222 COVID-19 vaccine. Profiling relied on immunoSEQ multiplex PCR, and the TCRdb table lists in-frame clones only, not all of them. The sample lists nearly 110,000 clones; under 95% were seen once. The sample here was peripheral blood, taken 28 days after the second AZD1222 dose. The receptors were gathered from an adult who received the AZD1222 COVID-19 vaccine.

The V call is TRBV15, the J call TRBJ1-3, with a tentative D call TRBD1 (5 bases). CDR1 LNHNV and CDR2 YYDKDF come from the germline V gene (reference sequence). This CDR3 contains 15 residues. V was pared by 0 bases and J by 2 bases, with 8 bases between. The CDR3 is CATSRDRGTGNTIYF. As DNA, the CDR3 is TGTGCCACCAGCAGAGATAGGGGTACTGGAAACACCATATATTTT. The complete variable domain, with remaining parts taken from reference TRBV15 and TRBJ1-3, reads DAMVIQNPRYQVTQFGKPVTLSCSQTLNHNVMYWYQQKSSQAPKLLFHYYDKDFNNEADTPDNFQSRRPNTSFCFLDIRSPGLGDTAMYLCATSRDRGTGNTIYFGEGSWLTVV.

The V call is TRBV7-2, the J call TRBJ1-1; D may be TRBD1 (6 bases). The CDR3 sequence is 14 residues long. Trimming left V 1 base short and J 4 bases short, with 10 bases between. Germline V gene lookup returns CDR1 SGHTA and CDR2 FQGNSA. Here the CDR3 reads CASSLGGAATEAFF. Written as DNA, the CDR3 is TGTGCCAGCAGCTTAGGGGGGGCTGCCACTGAAGCTTTCTTT.

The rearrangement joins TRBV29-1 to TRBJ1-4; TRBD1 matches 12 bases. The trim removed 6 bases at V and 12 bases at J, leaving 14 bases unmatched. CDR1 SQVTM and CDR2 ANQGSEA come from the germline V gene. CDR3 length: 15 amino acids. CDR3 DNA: TGCAGCGTAATCAGTCCAGGTGGGACAGGGGGCGAACTGTTTTTT. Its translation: CSVISPGGTGGELFF.

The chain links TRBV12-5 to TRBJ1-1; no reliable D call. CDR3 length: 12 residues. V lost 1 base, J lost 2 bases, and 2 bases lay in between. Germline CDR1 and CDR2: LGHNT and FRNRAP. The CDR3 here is CASGLANTEAFF. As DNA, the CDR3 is TGTGCTAGTGGTTTGGCTAACACTGAAGCTTTCTTT.

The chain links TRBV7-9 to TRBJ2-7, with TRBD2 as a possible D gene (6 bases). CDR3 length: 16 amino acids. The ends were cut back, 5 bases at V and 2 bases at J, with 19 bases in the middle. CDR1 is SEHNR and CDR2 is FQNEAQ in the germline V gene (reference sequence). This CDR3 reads CASSGGRGHGAYEQYF. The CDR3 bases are TGTGCCAGCAGCGGGGGGAGAGGCCACGGGGCCTACGAGCAGTACTTC.

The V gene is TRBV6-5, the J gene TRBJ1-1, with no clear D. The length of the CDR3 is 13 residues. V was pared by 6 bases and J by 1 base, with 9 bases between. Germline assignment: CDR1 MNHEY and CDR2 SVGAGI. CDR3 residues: CASSSDTNTEAFF. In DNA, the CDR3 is TGTGCCAGCAGCTCCGACACGAACACTGAAGCTTTCTTT.

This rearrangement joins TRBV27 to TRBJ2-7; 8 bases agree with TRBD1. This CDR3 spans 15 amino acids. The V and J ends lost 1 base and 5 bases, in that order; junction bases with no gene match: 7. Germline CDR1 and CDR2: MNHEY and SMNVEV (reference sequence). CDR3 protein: CASSLLGTGTNEQYF. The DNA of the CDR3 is TGTGCCAGCAGTTTATTAGGGACAGGAACCAACGAGCAGTACTTC.

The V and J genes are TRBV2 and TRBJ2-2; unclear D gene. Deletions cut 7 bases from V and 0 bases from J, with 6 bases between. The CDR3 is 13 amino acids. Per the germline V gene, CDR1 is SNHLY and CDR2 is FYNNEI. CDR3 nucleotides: TGTGCCAGCACGGCGGCGAACACCGGGGAGCTGTTTTTT. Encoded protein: CASTAANTGELFF.

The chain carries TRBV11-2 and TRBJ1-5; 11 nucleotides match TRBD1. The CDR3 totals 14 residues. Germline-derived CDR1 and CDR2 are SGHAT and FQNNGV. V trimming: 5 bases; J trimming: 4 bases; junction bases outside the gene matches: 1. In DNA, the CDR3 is TGTGCCAGCAGCGGGACAGGGGGAAATCAGCCCCAGCATTTT. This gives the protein CASSGTGGNQPQHF.

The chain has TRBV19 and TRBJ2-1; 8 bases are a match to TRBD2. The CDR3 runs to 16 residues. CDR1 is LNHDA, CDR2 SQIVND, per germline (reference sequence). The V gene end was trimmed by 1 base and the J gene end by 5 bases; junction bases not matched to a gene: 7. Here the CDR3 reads CASSIGPSGGNNEQFF. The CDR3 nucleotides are TGTGCCAGTAGTATAGGCCCCAGCGGGGGTAACAATGAGCAGTTCTTC.

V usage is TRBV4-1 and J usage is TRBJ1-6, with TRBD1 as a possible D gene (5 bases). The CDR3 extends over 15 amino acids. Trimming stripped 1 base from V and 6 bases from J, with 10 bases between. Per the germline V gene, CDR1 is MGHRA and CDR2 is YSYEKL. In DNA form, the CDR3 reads TGCGCCAGCAGCCAAGGGCCCCAGGGTAATTCACCCCTCCACTTT. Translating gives CASSQGPQGNSPLHF.

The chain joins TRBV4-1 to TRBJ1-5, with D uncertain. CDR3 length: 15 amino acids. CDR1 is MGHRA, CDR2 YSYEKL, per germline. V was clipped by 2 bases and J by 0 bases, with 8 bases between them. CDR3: CASSQTEDSNQPQHF. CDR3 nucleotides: TGCGCCAGCAGCCAAACAGAGGATAGCAATCAGCCCCAGCATTTT.

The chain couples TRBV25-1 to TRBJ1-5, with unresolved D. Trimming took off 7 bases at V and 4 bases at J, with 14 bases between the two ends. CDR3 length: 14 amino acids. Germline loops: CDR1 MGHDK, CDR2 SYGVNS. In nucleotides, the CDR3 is TGTGCCAGCACCCAACGGTTGTCAAATCAGCCCCAGCATTTT. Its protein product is CASTQRLSNQPQHF.

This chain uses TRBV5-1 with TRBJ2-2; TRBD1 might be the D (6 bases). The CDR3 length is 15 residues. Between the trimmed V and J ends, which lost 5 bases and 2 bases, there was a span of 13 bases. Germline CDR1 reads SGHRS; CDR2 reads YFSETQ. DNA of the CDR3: TGCGCCAGCAGACTCGGGACACTTAACACCGGGGAGCTGTTTTTT. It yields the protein CASRLGTLNTGELFF.

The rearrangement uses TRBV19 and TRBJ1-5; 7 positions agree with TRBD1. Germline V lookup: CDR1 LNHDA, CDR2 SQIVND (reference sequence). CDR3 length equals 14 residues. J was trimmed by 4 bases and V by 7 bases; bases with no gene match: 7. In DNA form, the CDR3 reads TGTGCCAGTAACAGGGACAGAGTTAATCAGCCCCAGCATTTT. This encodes CASNRDRVNQPQHF.

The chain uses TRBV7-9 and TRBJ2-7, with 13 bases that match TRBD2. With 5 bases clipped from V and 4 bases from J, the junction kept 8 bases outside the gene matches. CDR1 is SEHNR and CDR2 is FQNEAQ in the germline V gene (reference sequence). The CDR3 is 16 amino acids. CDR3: CASSPLAGGKLYEQYF. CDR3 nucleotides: TGTGCCAGCAGCCCACTAGCGGGAGGGAAACTATACGAGCAGTACTTC.

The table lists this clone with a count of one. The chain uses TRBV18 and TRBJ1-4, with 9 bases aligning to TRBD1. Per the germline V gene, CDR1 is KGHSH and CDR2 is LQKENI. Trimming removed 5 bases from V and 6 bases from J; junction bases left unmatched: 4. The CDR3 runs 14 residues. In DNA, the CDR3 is TGTGCCAGCTCAGAAAGGACAGGGGATGAAAAACTGTTTTTT. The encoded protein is CASSERTGDEKLFF.

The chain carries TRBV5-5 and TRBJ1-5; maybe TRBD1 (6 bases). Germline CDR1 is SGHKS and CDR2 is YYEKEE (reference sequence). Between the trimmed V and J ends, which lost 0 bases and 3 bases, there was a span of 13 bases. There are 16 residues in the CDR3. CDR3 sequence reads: CASSLGTGSDNQPQHF. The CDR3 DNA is TGTGCCAGCAGCTTGGGTACAGGGAGCGACAATCAGCCCCAGCATTTT.

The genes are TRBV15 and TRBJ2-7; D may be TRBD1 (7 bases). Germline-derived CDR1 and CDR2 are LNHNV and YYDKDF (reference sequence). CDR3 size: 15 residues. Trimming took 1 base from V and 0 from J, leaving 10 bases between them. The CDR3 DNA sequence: TGTGCCACCAGCAGAGCGCGGGACAGCTCCTACGAGCAGTACTTC. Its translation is CATSRARDSSYEQYF.

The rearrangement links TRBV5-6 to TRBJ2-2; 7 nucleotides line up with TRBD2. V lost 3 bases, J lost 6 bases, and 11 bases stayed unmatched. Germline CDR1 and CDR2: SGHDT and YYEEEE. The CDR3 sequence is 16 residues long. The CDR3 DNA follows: TGTGCCAGCAGCTGGGGTCCGGGAGGCGGGGCCGGGGAGCTGTTTTTT. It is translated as CASSWGPGGGAGELFF.

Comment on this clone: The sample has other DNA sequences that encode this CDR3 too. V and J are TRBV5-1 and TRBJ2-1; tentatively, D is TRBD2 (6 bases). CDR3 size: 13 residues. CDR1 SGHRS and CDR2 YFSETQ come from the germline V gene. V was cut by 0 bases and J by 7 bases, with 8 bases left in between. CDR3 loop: CASSLGRENEQFF. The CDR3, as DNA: TGCGCCAGCAGCTTGGGACGGGAGAATGAGCAGTTCTTC.

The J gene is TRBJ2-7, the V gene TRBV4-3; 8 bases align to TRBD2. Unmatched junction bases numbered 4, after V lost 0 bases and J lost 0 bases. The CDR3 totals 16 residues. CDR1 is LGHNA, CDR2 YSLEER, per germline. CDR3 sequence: CASSQDREGLSYEQYF. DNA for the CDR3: TGCGCCAGCAGCCAAGATCGGGAGGGGCTCTCCTACGAGCAGTACTTC.

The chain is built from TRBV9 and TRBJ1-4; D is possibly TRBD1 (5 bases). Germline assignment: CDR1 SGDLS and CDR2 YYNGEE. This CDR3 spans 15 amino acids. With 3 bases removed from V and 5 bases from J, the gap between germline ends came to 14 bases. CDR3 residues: CASSGGTLGNEKLFF. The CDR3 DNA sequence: TGTGCCAGCAGCGGGGGGACCTTGGGGAATGAAAAACTGTTTTTT.

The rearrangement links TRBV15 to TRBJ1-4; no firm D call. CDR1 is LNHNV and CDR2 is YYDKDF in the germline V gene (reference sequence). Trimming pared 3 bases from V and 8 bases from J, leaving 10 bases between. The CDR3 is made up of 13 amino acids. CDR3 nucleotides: TGTGCCACCAGCAGGGGTAGTTTCGAAAAACTGTTTTTT. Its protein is CATSRGSFEKLFF.

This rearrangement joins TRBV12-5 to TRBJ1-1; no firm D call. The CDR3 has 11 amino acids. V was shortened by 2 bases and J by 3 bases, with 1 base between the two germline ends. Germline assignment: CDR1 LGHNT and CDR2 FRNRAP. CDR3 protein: CASGLYTEAFF. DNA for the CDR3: TGTGCTAGTGGTTTGTACACTGAAGCTTTCTTT.

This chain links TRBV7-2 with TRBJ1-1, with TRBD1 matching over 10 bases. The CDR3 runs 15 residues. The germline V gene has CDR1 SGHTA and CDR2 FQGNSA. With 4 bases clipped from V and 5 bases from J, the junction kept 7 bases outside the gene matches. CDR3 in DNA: TGTGCCAGCAGCTATAGGACAGGGGGAGGGACTGAAGCTTTCTTT. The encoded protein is CASSYRTGGGTEAFF.